This TCR beta chain came from a study of CD4 T cells in relation to SARS-CoV-2 and coronaviruses. Study as a whole: PBMCs were cultured with antigen for about eleven days before TCR beta sequencing. Shared crossreactive spike epitopes were mapped to their HLA restriction.

TCRdb keeps only in-frame clones here, not all; method: immunoSEQ multiplex PCR. The sample includes 41,000 or so clones, nearly 85% seen only once; the top ten take around 1.2%. Study conclusions and caveats: Each donor contributed either pre-pandemic or post-infection samples, not both.

This clone came up a few times. The antigen remains undetermined. The CDR3 totals 16 residues. Germline CDR1 is SNHLY and CDR2 is FYNNEI. Trimming took off 1 base at V and 2 bases at J, with 15 bases between the two ends. Specimen: naive CD4+ T cells from PBMCs, cultured in vitro. Documented subset: naive CD4+ T cells isolated by negative enrichment. This receptor was identified in an adult with COVID-19. The chain recombines TRBV2 with TRBJ2-7; D ambiguous. CDR3 nucleotides: TGTGCCAGCAGTGAAGTAGGTGGGCGAGGAACCTACGAGCAGTACTTC. This codes for CASSEVGGRGTYEQYF. The full variable domain, in which reference TRBV2 and TRBJ2-7 provide the parts outside the CDR3, is EPEVTQTPSHQVTQMGQEVILRCVPISNHLYFYWYRQILGQKVEFLVSFYNNEISEKSEIFDDQFSVERPDGSNFTLKIRSTKLEDSAMYFCASSEVGGRGTYEQYFGPGTRLTVT.